The next 14 T cell receptor beta chains were all read from a single sample in a study of blood T cell repertoires in COVID-19. TCRdb's table, derived via immunoSEQ multiplex PCR, lists solely in-frame clones and lacks some. This table holds about 320,000 clones, 75% to 90% found once. The sequencing input was PBMCs or T cells enriched from blood (not recorded which). The receptors come from a man aged 60 to 69 who had recovered from COVID-19.

This chain links TRBV3-1 (or the pseudogene TRBV3-2) with TRBJ2-1; tentative D call: TRBD2 (5 bases). Looked up from germline, CDR1 is LGHDT and CDR2 is YNNKEL (reference sequence). The length of the CDR3 is 18 residues. V gave up 0 bases and J gave up 0 bases, with 15 bases separating them. In DNA form, the CDR3 reads TGTGCCAGCAGCCAAGACAGGCGGACGGGGAGCTCCTACAATGAGCAGTTCTTC. Amino acid sequence: CASSQDRRTGSSYNEQFF.

This rearrangement joins TRBV24-1 to TRBJ1-2, with 8 bases matching TRBD1. Trimming cost V 5 bases and J 5 bases; bases outside gene matches: 12. The CDR3 has 16 amino acids. Germline V gene data show CDR1 as KGHDR and CDR2 as SFDVKD. The CDR3 coding sequence is TGTGCCACCAGTGCAAACCTGGGGACAGGCATATATGGCTACACCTTC. Residues: CATSANLGTGIYGYTF.

The genes are TRBV5-4 and TRBJ2-1; D perhaps matches TRBD2 (5 bases). From germline, CDR1 is SGHNT and CDR2 YYREEE (reference sequence). V was trimmed by 1 base and J by 4 bases, leaving 12 bases between them. This CDR3 spans 15 amino acids. The CDR3 bases are TGTGCCAGCAGCTTGTCGGCGGGCCCGTACAATGAGCAGTTCTTC. This codes for CASSLSAGPYNEQFF.

The CDR3 DNA reads TGTGCCAGCAGCACCCGAAGGGGGCGAGTCGATACGCAGTATTTT. Protein: CASSTRRGRVDTQYF. The J gene is TRBJ2-3, the V gene TRBV11-2, with 7 bases that match TRBD1. V shed 5 bases, J shed 6 bases, and the junction held 11 bases outside the gene matches. Germline CDR1 reads SGHAT; CDR2 reads FQNNGV. This CDR3 is 15 amino acids long.

The chain joins TRBV6-2 or TRBV6-3 to TRBJ2-2, with 8 bases fitting TRBD2. With 5 bases clipped from V and 0 bases from J, the junction kept 5 bases outside the gene matches. Germline CDR1 is MNHEY and CDR2 is SVGEGT. The CDR3 runs 16 residues. The CDR3 here is CASSARTSPNTGELFF. CDR3 coding DNA: TGTGCCAGCAGTGCCCGGACTAGCCCGAACACCGGGGAGCTGTTTTTT.

V usage is TRBV7-9 and J usage is TRBJ1-2, with D uncertain. Trimming took off 5 bases at V and 2 bases at J, with 15 bases between the two ends. Germline CDR1 SEHNR, CDR2 FQNEAQ (reference sequence). The CDR3 totals 15 residues. CDR3 sequence (DNA): TGTGCCAGCAGCCACTACAACACCCCCAACTATGGCTACACCTTC. It specifies CASSHYNTPNYGYTF.

This clone was picked up one time. This chain joins TRBV6-2 or TRBV6-3 and TRBJ2-1, with 9 bases that match TRBD2. The CDR3 runs 18 residues. Germline V gene lookup returns CDR1 MNHEY and CDR2 SVGEGT. The ends lost 1 base at V and 6 bases at J; junction bases unmatched: 13. The CDR3 DNA reads as TGTGCCAGCAGTTACTACTTCATAGCGGGAGCTAATCGCAATGAGCAGTTCTTC. This codes for CASSYYFIAGANRNEQFF.

The chain joins TRBV11-2 to TRBJ2-1; 9 bases agree with TRBD2. Germline CDR1 is SGHAT and CDR2 is FQNNGV. Trimming cost V 3 bases and J 9 bases; bases outside gene matches: 9. The CDR3 runs 15 residues. The DNA for the CDR3 is TGTGCCAGCAGCTTCTTAGCGGGAGATTCCAGTGAGCAGTTCTTC. As protein: CASSFLAGDSSEQFF.

The chain combines TRBV3-1 (or the pseudogene TRBV3-2) with TRBJ2-1; 12 nucleotides line up with TRBD2. CDR1 is LGHDT and CDR2 is YNNKEL in the germline V gene (reference sequence). This CDR3 region has 20 residues. Losses at the gene ends were 6 bases for V and 0 bases for J; bases not matched to a gene: 15. CDR3: CASRICLRTSGTSSYNEQFF. The CDR3 nucleotides are TGTGCCAGCAGGATTTGTCTGAGGACTAGCGGGACGAGCTCCTACAATGAGCAGTTCTTC.

The V and J genes are TRBV5-4 and TRBJ2-7; a weak D match, TRBD1 (6 bases). Trimming removed 5 bases at V and 2 bases at J, with 11 bases between. Per germline, CDR1 SGHNT and CDR2 YYREEE (reference sequence). The CDR3 sequence is 13 residues long. CDR3 DNA: TGTGCCAGCAGTAACAGGGCGACCTACGAGCAGTACTTC. Its translation: CASSNRATYEQYF.

The rearrangement uses TRBV24-1 and TRBJ2-2; TRBD2 matches at 16 bases. The germline gives CDR1 KGHDR, CDR2 SFDVKD. Losses at the gene ends were 3 bases for V and 6 bases for J; bases not matched to a gene: 9. The CDR3 loop spans 19 amino acids. The CDR3 nucleotides are TGTGCCACCAGTGATCCGGGACTAGCGGGAGGGCCGTCCGCCGGGGAGCTGTTTTTT. This sequence encodes CATSDPGLAGGPSAGELFF.

The V and J genes are TRBV2 and TRBJ2-2; TRBD1 might be the D (5 bases). Germline CDR1 is SNHLY and CDR2 is FYNNEI. Trimming took 7 bases from V and 0 from J, leaving 12 bases between them. The CDR3 runs to 15 residues. CDR3 in amino acids: CASKGKGANTGELFF. The DNA for the CDR3 is TGTGCCAGCAAGGGTAAAGGGGCGAACACCGGGGAGCTGTTTTTT.

V gene TRBV9 combines with J gene TRBJ2-7; 13 bases line up with TRBD2. With V trimmed by 3 bases and J by 5 bases, 2 bases remained unmatched. Per the germline V gene, CDR1 is SGDLS and CDR2 is YYNGEE. The CDR3 contains 14 residues. The DNA for the CDR3 is TGTGCCAGCAGCGGGACTAGCGGGAGAAACGAGCAGTACTTC. This encodes CASSGTSGRNEQYF.

V usage is TRBV28 and J usage is TRBJ1-4, with TRBD1 as a possible D gene (5 bases). From germline, CDR1 is MDHEN and CDR2 SYDVKM. The CDR3 runs to 17 residues. The ends were cut back, 5 bases at V and 5 bases at J, with 21 bases in the middle. CDR3 sequence: CASSGGERGWRNEKLFF. DNA of the CDR3: TGTGCCAGCAGTGGGGGGGAGAGGGGCTGGAGAAATGAAAAACTGTTTTTT.